These 16 T cell receptor beta chains originate from one sample sequenced in a study of blood T cell repertoires in COVID-19. The method was immunoSEQ multiplex PCR; TCRdb's version includes in-frame clones alone and lacks a portion of them. The sample holds roughly 150,000 clones; roughly 86% are singletons and the top ten take around 2.9%. The sample comprised peripheral blood. The source of these receptors is a woman older than 75 with COVID-19, enrolled during active disease.

The gene calls are TRBV20-1 and TRBJ1-1, with TRBD1 as a possible D gene (5 bases). Trimming cost V 8 bases and J 4 bases, with 11 bases left between them. This CDR3 spans 11 amino acids. Germline V lookup: CDR1 DFQATT, CDR2 SNEGSKA (reference sequence). The CDR3 coding sequence is TGCAGTATTCGCAGGGTCACTGAAGCTTTCTTT. It encodes CSIRRVTEAFF.

This clone appeared once. J is TRBJ2-7 and V is TRBV28, with 7 positions matching TRBD1. V was pared by 7 bases and J by 0 bases, with 9 bases of the junction left unmatched. CDR1 is MDHEN, CDR2 SYDVKM, per germline. The CDR3 contains 15 residues. CDR3 coding DNA: TGTGCCAGCACCTTAGAGGACAGGCCCTCCTACGAGCAGTACTTC. Amino acids: CASTLEDRPSYEQYF. Filled out from reference TRBV28 and TRBJ2-7, the complete variable domain reads DVKVTQSSRYLVKRTGEKVFLECVQDMDHENMFWYRQDPGLGLRLIYFSYDVKMKEKGDIPEGYSVSREKKERFSLILESASTNQTSMYLCASTLEDRPSYEQYFGPGTRLTVT.

The chain uses TRBV18 and TRBJ1-1; D ambiguous. The CDR3 totals 14 residues. Germline V gene data show CDR1 as KGHSH and CDR2 as LQKENI. Deletions cut 0 bases from V and 0 bases from J, with 5 bases between. CDR3 sequence reads: CASSPPNMNTEAFF. CDR3 coding DNA: TGTGCCAGCTCACCACCTAACATGAACACTGAAGCTTTCTTT. The entire variable domain, with the rest obtained from reference TRBV18 and TRBJ1-1, is as follows: NAGVMQNPRHLVRRRGQEARLRCSPMKGHSHVYWYRQLPEEGLKFMVYLQKENIIDESGMPKERFSAEFPKEGPSILRIQQVVRGDSAAYFCASSPPNMNTEAFFGQGTRLTVV.

On this clone itself: This CDR3 fails to terminate in the conserved phenylalanine or tryptophan, so it likely reflects a read error. Because the CDR3's place on the DNA is in doubt, the DNA is left out and the CDR3 is given as listed by TCRdb. This chain uses TRBV5-6 with TRBJ1-2; the DNA was not compared with TRBD1, the D call given in the table. The CDR3 region is 12 residues in length, termini included. Germline V gene sequence: CDR1 SGHDT, CDR2 YYEEEE. CDR3 in amino acids: CASSIRDRDLLL.

In this sample, this clone turned up once. The genes are TRBV24-1 and TRBJ2-5; 8 nucleotides match TRBD1. There are 14 residues in the CDR3. Per germline, CDR1 KGHDR and CDR2 SFDVKD. Germline trimming cut 4 bases from V and 8 bases from J; bases unmatched to any gene: 8. The CDR3 protein is CATSDTRQGLTQYF. DNA for the CDR3: TGTGCCACCAGTGACACGCGACAGGGGCTAACCCAGTACTTC.

The chain couples TRBV5-1 to TRBJ2-1; D is uncertain. V dropped 5 bases and J dropped 3 bases, with 6 bases sitting between them. Germline assignment: CDR1 SGHRS and CDR2 YFSETQ. CDR3 length equals 12 residues. The CDR3 DNA reads TGCGCCAGCAGAACAAACTACAATGAGCAGTTCTTC. It specifies CASRTNYNEQFF.

The rearrangement joins TRBV19 to TRBJ2-1; 12 bases map to TRBD2. The CDR3 is 16 amino acids. V was pared by 2 bases and J by 5 bases, with 4 bases of the junction left unmatched. Germline loops: CDR1 LNHDA, CDR2 SQIVND (reference sequence). CDR3 sequence: CASSIQLAGGHNEQFF. In DNA, the CDR3 is TGTGCCAGTAGTATACAACTAGCGGGAGGACACAATGAGCAGTTCTTC.

This clone occurred a few times. The chain joins TRBV6-5 to TRBJ1-6; perhaps TRBD1 as D (5 bases). The germline V gene encodes CDR1 MNHEY and CDR2 SVGAGI. This CDR3 contains 15 residues. Trimming removed 2 bases from V and 10 bases from J, with 15 bases in between. The CDR3 DNA is TGTGCCAGCAGTTACGAGGCAGGGTTTGGATCACCCCTCCACTTT. Amino acids: CASSYEAGFGSPLHF.

This chain joins TRBV7-3 and TRBJ2-2, with 7 bases identical to TRBD2. V lost 4 bases to trimming and J lost 6 bases; unmatched junction nucleotides: 5. The germline CDR1 and CDR2 sequences are SGHTA and FQGTGA. CDR3 length: 14 residues. CDR3 nucleotide sequence: TGTGCCAGCAGCTCCCCGACTAGCTCCGGGGAGCTGTTTTTT. It codes for CASSSPTSSGELFF.

The genes are TRBV2 and TRBJ2-3; TRBD2 might be the D (5 bases). The CDR3 loop spans 15 amino acids. Germline V lookup: CDR1 SNHLY, CDR2 FYNNEI. Trimming took 4 bases from V and 0 from J, leaving 11 bases between them. CDR3 sequence: CASSGLRTSTDTQYF. CDR3 coding DNA: TGTGCCAGCAGTGGCTTGCGGACTAGCACAGATACGCAGTATTTT.

This chain connects TRBV7-2 to TRBJ2-2; possible D gene TRBD1, 5 bases. The CDR3 has 15 amino acids. V was pared by 2 bases and J by 5 bases, with 12 bases between. Germline-derived CDR1 and CDR2 are SGHTA and FQGNSA. CDR3 protein: CASSLRTKGTGELFF. In nucleotides, the CDR3 is TGTGCCAGCAGCTTAAGGACAAAGGGTACCGGGGAGCTGTTTTTT. The whole variable domain, remainder taken from reference TRBV7-2 and TRBJ2-2, is GAGVSQSPSNKVTEKGKDVELRCDPISGHTALYWYRQSLGQGLEFLIYFQGNSAPDKSGLPSDRFSAERTGGSVSTLTIQRTQQEDSAVYLCASSLRTKGTGELFFGEGSRLTVL.

This chain connects TRBV6-4 to TRBJ1-1, with TRBD1 as a possible D gene (6 bases). The germline CDR1 and CDR2 sequences are MRHNA and SNTAGT. The CDR3 is made up of 16 amino acids. V was pared by 6 bases and J by 6 bases, with 23 bases between. This chain's CDR3 is CASRALQGASGAEAFF. CDR3 nucleotide sequence: TGTGCCAGCAGGGCCCTTCAAGGGGCTTCAGGGGCTGAAGCTTTCTTT.

A word on this clone: Compared with germline, one end of the junction differs, possibly owing to a read error. The chain links TRBV9 to TRBJ2-1; D might be TRBD1 (6 bases). The CDR3 extends over 15 amino acids. Looked up from germline, CDR1 is SGDLS and CDR2 is YYNGEE. CDR3 DNA: TGTGCCAGCAGCGCACAGGGCTCTCTATACAATAAGCAGTTCTTC. Translating gives CASSAQGSLYNKQFF.

The rearrangement joins TRBV11-2 to TRBJ2-5; D possibly corresponds to TRBD2 (7 bases). The CDR3 runs to 15 residues. The germline CDR1 and CDR2 sequences are SGHAT and FQNNGV. The ends were cut back, 3 bases at V and 5 bases at J, with 16 bases in the middle. The CDR3 loop is CASSFSRGGGETQYF. The CDR3 coding sequence is TGTGCCAGCAGCTTCTCTCGGGGAGGGGGGGAGACCCAGTACTTC.

This clone was seen once. V gene TRBV18 combines with J gene TRBJ2-5; maybe TRBD2 (5 bases). The V end was cut by 3 bases, the J end by 5 bases, with 13 bases between. The CDR3 extends over 14 amino acids. Per the germline V gene, CDR1 is KGHSH and CDR2 is LQKENI. The CDR3 coding sequence is TGTGCCAGCTCACCCCCCCAGAGGGAGGAGACCCAGTACTTC. Amino acids: CASSPPQREETQYF.

The rearrangement uses TRBV7-9 and TRBJ2-7; 7 nucleotides align to TRBD1. This CDR3 has 15 residues. CDR1 is SEHNR and CDR2 is FQNEAQ in the germline V gene (reference sequence). V shed 3 bases, J shed 4 bases, and the junction held 9 bases outside the gene matches. CDR3 sequence: CASSLYEGAEYEQYF. The CDR3 DNA sequence: TGTGCCAGCAGCTTGTACGAGGGGGCGGAGTACGAGCAGTACTTC.